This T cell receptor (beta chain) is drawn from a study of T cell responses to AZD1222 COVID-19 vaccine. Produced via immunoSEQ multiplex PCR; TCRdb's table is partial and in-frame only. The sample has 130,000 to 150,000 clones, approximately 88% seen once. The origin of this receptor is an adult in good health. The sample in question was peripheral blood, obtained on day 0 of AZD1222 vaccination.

CDR3 protein: CASSLEVGAGELFF. The CDR3 nucleotides read TGTGCCAGCAGCTTGGAGGTGGGGGCCGGGGAGCTGTTTTTT. The genes are TRBV5-5 and TRBJ2-2; possibly TRBD1 or TRBD2 for D (5 bases each). The V end was cut by 0 bases, the J end by 6 bases, with 9 bases between. This CDR3 has 14 amino acids. Per the germline V gene, CDR1 is SGHKS and CDR2 is YYEKEE (reference sequence).